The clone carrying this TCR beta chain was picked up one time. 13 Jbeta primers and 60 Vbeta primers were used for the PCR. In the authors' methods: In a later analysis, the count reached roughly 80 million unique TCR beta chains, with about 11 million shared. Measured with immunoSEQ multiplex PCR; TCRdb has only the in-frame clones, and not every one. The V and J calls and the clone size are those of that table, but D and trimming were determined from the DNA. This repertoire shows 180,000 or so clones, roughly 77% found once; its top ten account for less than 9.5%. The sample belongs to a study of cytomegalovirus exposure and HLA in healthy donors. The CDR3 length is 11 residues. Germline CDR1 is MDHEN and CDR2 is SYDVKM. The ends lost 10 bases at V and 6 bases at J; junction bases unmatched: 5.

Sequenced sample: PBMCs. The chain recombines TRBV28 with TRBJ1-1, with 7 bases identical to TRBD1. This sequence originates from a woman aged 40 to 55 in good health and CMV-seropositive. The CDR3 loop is CATLGTAEAFF. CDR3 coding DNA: TGTGCCACTCTGGGGACAGCTGAAGCTTTCTTT.